Following are 14 T cell receptor beta chains from one sample sequenced in a study of T cell repertoires in cytomegalovirus infection (dated by TCRdb to the late 2010s). Read against the paper, the sample's treatment or condition label means: in vitro stimulation with specific CMV peptide epitopes to enrich CMV-specific T cells. For these TCRs, the target antigens are not known. Reads for this sample came from an Illumina HiSeq 1500. The public sequencing data were trimmed at Q25 with fastp and processed into clonotypes with MiXCR by TCRdb, which kept only in-frame beta chains. Rows with a matching CDR3 protein are joined into one entry that keeps the most common DNA and genes. The sample table contains fewer than 950,000 distinct CDR3 sequences; only one count was recorded for approximately 32% of them. Jointly, the top ten make up about an eighth of the sample. Sequenced material: cultured CD8+ T cells from PBMCs, taken from culture after CMV antigen stimulation. The receptors here all came from a human donor in good health (CMV status not recorded). Some clones in this sample may be carry-over from other donors' samples.

This chain links TRBV28 with TRBJ2-3; 7 bases are a match to TRBD2. Trimming at V came to 5 bases and at J to 6 bases, leaving 8 bases not matched to a gene. CDR3 size: 14 residues. Germline V CDR1 and CDR2: MDHEN, SYDVKM. The CDR3 DNA reads as TGTGCCAGCAGTGTGACTAGCTTCTTGGATACGCAGTATTTT. Translation gives CASSVTSFLDTQYF.

The V call is TRBV28, the J call TRBJ2-5; tentative D call: TRBD1 (6 bases). The CDR3 spans 14 residues. CDR1 and CDR2 (germline): MDHEN, SYDVKM. V gave up 5 bases and J gave up 10 bases, with 20 bases separating them. CDR3 in amino acids: CASSETGNPWGQYF. DNA of the CDR3: TGTGCCAGCAGTGAGACAGGCAACCCATGGGGCCAGTACTTC.

The chain recombines TRBV27 with TRBJ1-2, with D perhaps TRBD1 (6 bases). V was pared by 4 bases and J by 4 bases, with 13 bases between. Looked up from germline, CDR1 is MNHEY and CDR2 is SMNVEV (reference sequence). There are 14 residues in the CDR3. This CDR3 reads CASSYTGRSYGYTF. CDR3 sequence (DNA): TGTGCCAGCAGTTATACAGGGCGATCCTATGGCTACACCTTC.

This clonotype was counted between two and nine times. The chain is built from TRBV27 and TRBJ1-1; D is unresolved. The CDR3 length is 14 residues. Trimming took 3 bases from V and 1 from J, leaving 9 bases between them. CDR1 is MNHEY, CDR2 SMNVEV, per germline (reference sequence). CDR3 loop: CASSLGFKNTEAFF. CDR3 DNA sequence: TGTGCCAGCAGTTTGGGATTTAAGAACACTGAAGCTTTCTTT.

J is TRBJ2-7 and V is TRBV5-6; D remains unclear. The germline CDR1 and CDR2 sequences are SGHDT and YYEEEE. V dropped 2 bases and J dropped 0 bases, with 9 bases sitting between them. There are 14 residues in the CDR3. The CDR3 region is CASSFVPDSYEQYF. The CDR3 DNA reads TGTGCCAGCAGCTTTGTTCCAGACTCCTACGAGCAGTACTTC.

This clonotype was seen a few times. The CDR3 DNA reads TGTGCCAGCAGCGCGGGCCCGGGGCACCAAGAGACCCAGTACTTC. Translated: CASSAGPGHQETQYF. This chain links TRBV7-9 with TRBJ2-5; D possibly matches TRBD1 or TRBD2 (5 bases each). The germline gives CDR1 SEHNR, CDR2 FQNEAQ (reference sequence). The CDR3 has 15 amino acids. Trimming took 5 bases from V and 0 from J, leaving 13 bases between them.

This clonotype was detected only once. The rearrangement uses TRBV7-1 and TRBJ2-1; tentative D call: TRBD1 (6 bases). The J call may be in error: the DNA end matches TRBJ1-2 better. TRBV7-1 carries the ORF label, with uncertain function. There are 12 residues in the CDR3. The CDR3 nucleotides are TGTGCCAGCAGCGCCTCGGGACATGAATACACCTTC. Translation gives CASSASGHEYTF.

The chain has TRBV28 and TRBJ2-2; either TRBD1 or TRBD2 may fit D (5 bases each). CDR3 size: 16 residues. V was cut by 6 bases and J by 1 base, with 15 bases left in between. CDR1 and CDR2 from the germline V gene are MDHEN and SYDVKM. In DNA form, the CDR3 reads TGTGCCAGCAGACCATCAGGGAGACGGAACACCGGGGAGCTGTTTTTT. Protein product: CASRPSGRRNTGELFF.

As regards this clonotype: At one boundary the junction diverges from the germline segment, which might be a read error. V and J are TRBV12-3 or TRBV12-4 and TRBJ1-2; 10 bases line up with TRBD1. The CDR3 spans 14 residues. DNA for the CDR3: TGTGCCAGCAGTTTACGGGACAGGGGCCTTATCGAAGCCTTC. It specifies CASSLRDRGLIEAF.

This clonotype was recorded a few times. The CDR3 region is CASSFSVGNEQFF. CDR3 DNA sequence: TGTGCCAGCAGCTTTTCAGTAGGCAATGAGCAGTTCTTC. The J gene is TRBJ2-1, the V gene TRBV5-4, with D hard to call. The V end was cut by 2 bases, the J end by 6 bases, with 9 bases between. CDR1 is SGHNT and CDR2 is YYREEE in the germline V gene (reference sequence). The CDR3 has 13 residues.

This chain uses TRBV28 with TRBJ2-5; 7 bases fit TRBD1. Per the germline V gene, CDR1 is MDHEN and CDR2 is SYDVKM. The CDR3 loop spans 16 amino acids. The V gene end was trimmed by 4 bases and the J gene end by 1 base; junction bases not matched to a gene: 9. The CDR3 DNA sequence: TGTGCCAGCAGTTACTACCGACAGGGAGCCCAAGAGACCCAGTACTTC. Translated, it gives CASSYYRQGAQETQYF.

This clonotype was counted at least ten times. V usage is TRBV7-6 and J usage is TRBJ2-3; D uncertain. The germline V gene encodes CDR1 SGHVS and CDR2 FNYEAQ. The CDR3 consists of 14 residues. With 4 bases removed from V and 4 bases from J, the gap between germline ends came to 12 bases. Here the CDR3 DNA reads TGTGCCAGCAGCTCCACCCAGGTGCCAGATACGCAGTATTTT. This gives the protein CASSSTQVPDTQYF. Full variable domain (rest looked up from reference TRBV7-6 and TRBJ2-3): GAGVSQSPRYKVTKRGQDVALRCDPISGHVSLYWYRQALGQGPEFLTYFNYEAQQDKSGLPNDRFSAERPEGSISTLTIQRTEQRDSAMYRCASSSTQVPDTQYFGPGTRLTVL.

This clonotype was seen at least ten times. The CDR3 DNA follows: TGTGCCAGCAGCTTAAGGTTCGGACAGGGGAACACCGGGGAGCTGTTTTTT. This codes for CASSLRFGQGNTGELFF. This chain uses TRBV7-6 with TRBJ2-2; TRBD1 matches 8 bases. The junction had 6 bases not matched to a gene; V was cut back by 2 bases and J by 1 base. CDR3 length: 17 amino acids. The germline CDR1 and CDR2 sequences are SGHVS and FNYEAQ.

The chain combines TRBV7-6 with TRBJ2-3; D not certain. CDR3 length: 13 residues. The ends were cut back, 3 bases at V and 3 bases at J, with 7 bases in the middle. Germline V gene sequence: CDR1 SGHVS, CDR2 FNYEAQ. CDR3 coding DNA: TGTGCCAGCAGCTTCGACGAGACAGATACGCAGTATTTT. It translates to CASSFDETDTQYF. The full variable domain, rest sourced from reference TRBV7-6 and TRBJ2-3, is GAGVSQSPRYKVTKRGQDVALRCDPISGHVSLYWYRQALGQGPEFLTYFNYEAQQDKSGLPNDRFSAERPEGSISTLTIQRTEQRDSAMYRCASSFDETDTQYFGPGTRLTVL.